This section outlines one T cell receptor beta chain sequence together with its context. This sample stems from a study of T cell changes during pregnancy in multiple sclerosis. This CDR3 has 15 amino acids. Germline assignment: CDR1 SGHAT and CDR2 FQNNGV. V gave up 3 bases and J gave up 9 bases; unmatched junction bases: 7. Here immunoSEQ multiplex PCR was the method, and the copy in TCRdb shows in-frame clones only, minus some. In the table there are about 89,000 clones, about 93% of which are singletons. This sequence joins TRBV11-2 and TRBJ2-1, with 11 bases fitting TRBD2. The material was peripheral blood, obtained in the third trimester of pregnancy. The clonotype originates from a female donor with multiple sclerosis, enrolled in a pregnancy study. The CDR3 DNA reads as TGTGCCAGCAGCTTTGGTAGCGGGAGGGCCGGTGAGCAGTTCTTC. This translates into CASSFGSGRAGEQFF.